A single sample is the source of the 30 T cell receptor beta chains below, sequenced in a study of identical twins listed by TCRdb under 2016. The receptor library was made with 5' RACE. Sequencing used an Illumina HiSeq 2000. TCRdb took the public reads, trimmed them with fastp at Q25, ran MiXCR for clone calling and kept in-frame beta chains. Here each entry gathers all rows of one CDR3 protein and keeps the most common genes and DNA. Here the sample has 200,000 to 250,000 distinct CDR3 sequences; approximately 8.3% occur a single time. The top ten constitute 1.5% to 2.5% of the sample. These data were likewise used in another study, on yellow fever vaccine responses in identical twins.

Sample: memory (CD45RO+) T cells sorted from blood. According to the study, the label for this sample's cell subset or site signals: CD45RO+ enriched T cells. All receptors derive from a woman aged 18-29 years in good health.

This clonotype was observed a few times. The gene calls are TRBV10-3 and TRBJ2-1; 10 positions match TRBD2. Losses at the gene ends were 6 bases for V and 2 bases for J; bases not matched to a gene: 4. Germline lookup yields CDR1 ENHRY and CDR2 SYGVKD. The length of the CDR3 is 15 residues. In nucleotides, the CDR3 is TGTGCCATCAGCTTTAGCGGGGGGCCCTACAATGAGCAGTTCTTC. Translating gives CAISFSGGPYNEQFF.

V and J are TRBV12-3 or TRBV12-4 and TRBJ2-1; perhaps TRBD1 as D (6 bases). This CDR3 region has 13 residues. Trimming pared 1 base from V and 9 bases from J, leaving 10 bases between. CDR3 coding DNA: TGTGCCAGCAGTTTAGACAGGGCGGCTGAGCAGTTCTTC. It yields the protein CASSLDRAAEQFF.

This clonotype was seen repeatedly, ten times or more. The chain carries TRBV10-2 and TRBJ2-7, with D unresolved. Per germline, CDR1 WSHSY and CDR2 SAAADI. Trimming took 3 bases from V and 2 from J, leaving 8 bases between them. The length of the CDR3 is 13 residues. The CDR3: CASSDRETYEQYF. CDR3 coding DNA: TGCGCCAGCAGTGACAGAGAAACCTACGAGCAGTACTTC.

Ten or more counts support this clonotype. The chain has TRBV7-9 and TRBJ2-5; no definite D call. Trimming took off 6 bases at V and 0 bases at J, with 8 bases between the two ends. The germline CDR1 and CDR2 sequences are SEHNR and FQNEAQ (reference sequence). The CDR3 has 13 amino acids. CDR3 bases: TGTGCCAGCAGTAGGAAAGACCAAGAGACCCAGTACTTC. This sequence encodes CASSRKDQETQYF.

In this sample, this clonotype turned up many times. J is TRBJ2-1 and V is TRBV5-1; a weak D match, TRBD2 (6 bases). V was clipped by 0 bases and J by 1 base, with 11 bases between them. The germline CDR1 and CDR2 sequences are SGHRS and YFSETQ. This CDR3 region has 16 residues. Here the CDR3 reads CASSLVAGRSYNEQFF. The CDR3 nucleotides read TGCGCCAGCAGCTTGGTTGCAGGGAGGTCCTACAATGAGCAGTTCTTC.

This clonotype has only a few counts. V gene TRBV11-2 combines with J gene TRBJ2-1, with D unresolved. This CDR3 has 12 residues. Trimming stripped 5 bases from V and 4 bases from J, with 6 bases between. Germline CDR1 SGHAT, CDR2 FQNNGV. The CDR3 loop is CASSTEYNEQFF. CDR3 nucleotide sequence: TGTGCCAGCAGCACCGAGTACAATGAGCAGTTCTTC.

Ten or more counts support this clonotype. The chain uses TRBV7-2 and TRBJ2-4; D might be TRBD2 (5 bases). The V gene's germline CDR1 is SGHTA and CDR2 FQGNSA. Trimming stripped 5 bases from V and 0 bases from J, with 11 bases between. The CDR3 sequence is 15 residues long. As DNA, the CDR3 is TGTGCCAGCAGCCCCCTAGGACTAGCCAAAAACATTCAGTACTTC. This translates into CASSPLGLAKNIQYF.

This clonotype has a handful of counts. The CDR3 protein is CASSAQFYNEQFF. The CDR3 bases are TGTGCCAGCAGTGCTCAGTTCTACAATGAGCAGTTCTTC. V usage is TRBV6-1 and J usage is TRBJ2-1; D unresolved. Germline V gives CDR1 MNHNS, CDR2 SASEGT. The V end lost 4 bases, the J end lost 3 bases, and 7 bases lay between the germline ends. CDR3 length equals 13 residues.

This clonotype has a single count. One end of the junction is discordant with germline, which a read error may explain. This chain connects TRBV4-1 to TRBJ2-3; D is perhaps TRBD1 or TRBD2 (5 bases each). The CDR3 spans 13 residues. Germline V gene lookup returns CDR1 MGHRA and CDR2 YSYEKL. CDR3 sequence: CASSPGTGCTQYF. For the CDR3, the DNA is TGTGCCAGCAGCCCTGGGACCGGCTGTACGCAGTATTTT.

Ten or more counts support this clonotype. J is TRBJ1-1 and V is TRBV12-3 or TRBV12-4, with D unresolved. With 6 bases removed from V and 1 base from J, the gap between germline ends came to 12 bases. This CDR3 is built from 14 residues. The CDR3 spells CASRPGLTNTEAFF. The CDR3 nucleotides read TGTGCCAGCAGACCCGGACTGACGAACACTGAAGCTTTCTTT.

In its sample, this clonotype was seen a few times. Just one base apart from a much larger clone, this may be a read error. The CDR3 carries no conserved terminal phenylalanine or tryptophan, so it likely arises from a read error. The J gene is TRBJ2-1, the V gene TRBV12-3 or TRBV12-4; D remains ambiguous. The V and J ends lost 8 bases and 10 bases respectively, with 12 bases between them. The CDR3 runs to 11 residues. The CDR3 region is CASGRDGEQFS. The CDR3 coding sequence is TGTGCCAGCGGAAGAGACGGGGAGCAGTTCTCC.

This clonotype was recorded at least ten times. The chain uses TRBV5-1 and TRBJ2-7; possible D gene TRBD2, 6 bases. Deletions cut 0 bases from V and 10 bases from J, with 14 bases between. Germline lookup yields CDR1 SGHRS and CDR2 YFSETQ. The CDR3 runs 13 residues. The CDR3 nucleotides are TGCGCCAGCAGCTTGGCCCTTGGGGGAGGACAGTACTTC. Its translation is CASSLALGGGQYF.

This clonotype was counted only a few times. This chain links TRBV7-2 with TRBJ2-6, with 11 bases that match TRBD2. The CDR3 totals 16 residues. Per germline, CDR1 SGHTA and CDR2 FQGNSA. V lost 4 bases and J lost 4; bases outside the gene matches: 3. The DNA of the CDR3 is TGTGCCAGCAGCTCTAGCGGGGGGCTCGGGGCCAACGTCCTGACTTTC. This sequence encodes CASSSSGGLGANVLTF.

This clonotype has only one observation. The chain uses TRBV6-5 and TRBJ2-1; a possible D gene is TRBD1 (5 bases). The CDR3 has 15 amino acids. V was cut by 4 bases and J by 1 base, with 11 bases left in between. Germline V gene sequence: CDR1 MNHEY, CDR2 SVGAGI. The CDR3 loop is CASSSPGASYNEQFF. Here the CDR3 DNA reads TGTGCCAGCAGTTCTCCTGGGGCTTCCTACAATGAGCAGTTCTTC.

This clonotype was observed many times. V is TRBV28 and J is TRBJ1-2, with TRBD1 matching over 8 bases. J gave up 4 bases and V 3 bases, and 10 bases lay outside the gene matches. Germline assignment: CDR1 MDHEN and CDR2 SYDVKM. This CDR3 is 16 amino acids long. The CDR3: CASSLHGQGTSYGYTF. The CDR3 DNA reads TGTGCCAGCAGTTTGCACGGACAGGGTACATCCTATGGCTACACCTTC.

Written as DNA, the CDR3 is TGCAGTGCTAGGGGGGACAGGGACCACGAGCAGTACTTC. Protein product: CSARGDRDHEQYF. The V call is TRBV20-1, the J call TRBJ2-7; 9 bases line up with TRBD1. Germline CDR1 reads DFQATT; CDR2 reads SNEGSKA (reference sequence). The V and J ends lost 3 bases and 5 bases, in that order; junction bases with no gene match: 5. There are 13 residues in the CDR3.

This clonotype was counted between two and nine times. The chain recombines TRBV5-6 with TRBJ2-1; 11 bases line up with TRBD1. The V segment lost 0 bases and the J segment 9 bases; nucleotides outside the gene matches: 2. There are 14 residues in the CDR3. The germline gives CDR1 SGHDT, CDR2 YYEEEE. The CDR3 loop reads CASSLAGTGGEQFF. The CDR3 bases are TGTGCCAGCAGCTTGGCCGGGACAGGGGGTGAGCAGTTCTTC.

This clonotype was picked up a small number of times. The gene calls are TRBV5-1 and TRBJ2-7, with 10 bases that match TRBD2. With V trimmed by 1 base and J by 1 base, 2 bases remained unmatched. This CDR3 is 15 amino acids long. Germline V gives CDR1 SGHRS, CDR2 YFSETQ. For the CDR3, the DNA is TGCGCCAGCAGCTTGTCACTAGCGGGGTCCTACGAGCAGTACTTC. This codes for CASSLSLAGSYEQYF.

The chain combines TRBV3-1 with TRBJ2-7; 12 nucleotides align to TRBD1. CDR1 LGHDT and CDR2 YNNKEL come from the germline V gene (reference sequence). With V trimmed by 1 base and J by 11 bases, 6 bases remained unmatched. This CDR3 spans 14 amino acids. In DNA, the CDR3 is TGTGCCAGCAGCCAAGTGGGGGACAGGGGGCTGAAGTACTTC. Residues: CASSQVGDRGLKYF.

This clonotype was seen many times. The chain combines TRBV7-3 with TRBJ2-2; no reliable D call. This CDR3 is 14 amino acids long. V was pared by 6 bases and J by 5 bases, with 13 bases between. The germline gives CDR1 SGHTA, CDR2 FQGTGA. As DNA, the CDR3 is TGTGCCAGCAGATCACATTCGGAAACCGGGGAGCTGTTTTTT. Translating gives CASRSHSETGELFF.

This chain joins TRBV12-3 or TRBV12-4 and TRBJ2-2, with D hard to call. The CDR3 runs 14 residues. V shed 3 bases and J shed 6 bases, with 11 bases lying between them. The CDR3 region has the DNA TGTGCCAGCAGTTTCCCCCCGCCTGCCGGGGAGCTGTTTTTT. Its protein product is CASSFPPPAGELFF.

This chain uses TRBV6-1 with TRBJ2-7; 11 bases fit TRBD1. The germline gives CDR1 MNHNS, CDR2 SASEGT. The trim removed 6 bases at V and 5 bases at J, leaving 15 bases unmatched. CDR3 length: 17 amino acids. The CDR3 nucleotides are TGTGCCAGCAGGCCATTTCTCGGGACAGGGGGTAGGAACGAGCAGTACTTC. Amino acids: CASRPFLGTGGRNEQYF.

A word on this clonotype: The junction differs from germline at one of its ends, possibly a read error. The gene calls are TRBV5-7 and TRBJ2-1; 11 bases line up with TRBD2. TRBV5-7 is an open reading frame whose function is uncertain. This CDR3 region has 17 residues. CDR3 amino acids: CAGRAQISGGAINEQFF. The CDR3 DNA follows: TGTGCCGGCAGGGCCCAAATTAGCGGGGGGGCCATTAATGAGCAGTTCTTC.

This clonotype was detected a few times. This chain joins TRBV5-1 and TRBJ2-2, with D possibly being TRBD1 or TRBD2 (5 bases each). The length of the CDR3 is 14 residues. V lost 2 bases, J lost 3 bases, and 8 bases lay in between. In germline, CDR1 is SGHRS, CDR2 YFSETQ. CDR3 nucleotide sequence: TGCGCCAGCAGCTTTGGGGGTTACACCGGGGAGCTGTTTTTT. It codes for CASSFGGYTGELFF.

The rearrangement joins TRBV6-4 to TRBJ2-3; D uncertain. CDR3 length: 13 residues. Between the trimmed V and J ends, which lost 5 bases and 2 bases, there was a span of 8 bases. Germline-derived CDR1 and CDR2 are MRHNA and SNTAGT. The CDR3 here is CASSPGPTDTQYF. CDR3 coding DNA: TGTGCCAGCAGTCCTGGGCCCACAGATACGCAGTATTTT.

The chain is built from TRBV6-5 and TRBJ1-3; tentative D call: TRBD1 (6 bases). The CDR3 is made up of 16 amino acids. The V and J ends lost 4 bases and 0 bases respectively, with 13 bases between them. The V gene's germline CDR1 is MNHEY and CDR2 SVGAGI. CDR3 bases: TGTGCCAGCAGTTTTAAAGGACAGAACTCTGGAAACACCATATATTTT. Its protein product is CASSFKGQNSGNTIYF.

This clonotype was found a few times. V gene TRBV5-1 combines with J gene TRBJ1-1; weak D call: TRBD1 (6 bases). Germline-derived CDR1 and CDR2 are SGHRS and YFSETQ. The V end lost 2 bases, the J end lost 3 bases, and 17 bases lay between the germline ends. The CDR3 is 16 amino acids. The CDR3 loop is CASSLSRGGGDTEAFF. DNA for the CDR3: TGCGCCAGCAGCTTAAGCAGGGGAGGTGGCGACACTGAAGCTTTCTTT.

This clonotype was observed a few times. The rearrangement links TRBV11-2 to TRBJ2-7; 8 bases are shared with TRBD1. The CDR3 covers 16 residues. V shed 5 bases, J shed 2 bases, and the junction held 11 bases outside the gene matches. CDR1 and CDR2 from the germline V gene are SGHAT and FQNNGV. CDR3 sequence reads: CASSPSGTGSAYEQYF. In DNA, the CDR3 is TGTGCCAGCAGCCCCTCCGGGACAGGTTCAGCCTACGAGCAGTACTTC.

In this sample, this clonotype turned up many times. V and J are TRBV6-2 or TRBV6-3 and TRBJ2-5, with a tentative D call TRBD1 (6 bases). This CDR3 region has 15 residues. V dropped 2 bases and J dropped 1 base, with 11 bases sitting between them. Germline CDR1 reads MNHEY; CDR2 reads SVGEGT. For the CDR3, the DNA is TGTGCCAGCAGTTACGTGCCGACAGGCCAAGAGACCCAGTACTTC. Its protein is CASSYVPTGQETQYF.

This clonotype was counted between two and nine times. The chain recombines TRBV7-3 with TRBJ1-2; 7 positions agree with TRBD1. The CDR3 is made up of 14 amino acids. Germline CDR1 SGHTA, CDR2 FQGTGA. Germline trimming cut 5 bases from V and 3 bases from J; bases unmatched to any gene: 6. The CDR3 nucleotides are TGTGCCAGCAGCACCGGGGGGACAGACTATGGCTACACCTTC. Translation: CASSTGGTDYGYTF.